These T cell receptor beta chains were read from a single sample in a study of graft-versus-host responses after intestinal transplantation. Sequencing was performed with immunoSEQ multiplex PCR; in TCRdb, only in-frame clones are kept and a portion is missing. The table has around 88,000 clones, 85% to 95% seen once. No antigen has been assigned to these receptors. Sequenced material: unstimulated CD8+ T cells sorted from spleen or lymph node cells, taken before transplant. These TCRs come from a human donor who was the organ donor for an intestinal transplant. Both conserved end residues are trimmed from each CDR3.

j_call v_call cdr3_aa
TRBJ2-1 TRBV15 ATSRRGGAYNEQF
TRBJ2-5 TRBV9 ASSKDQAANQETQY
TRBJ2-2 TRBV6-4 ASSEAGDTGELF
TRBJ2-3 TRBV28 ASSFQARTDTQY
TRBJ2-1 TRBV7-9 ASSLAYGTNNEQF
TRBJ1-6 TRBV7-9 ASSRTIANSPLH
TRBJ2-4 TRBV6-5 ASSYRDRVAKNIQY
TRBJ2-7 TRBV7-2 ASSPGGQPYEQY
TRBJ2-1 TRBV7-8 ASRPDWTSGGEQF
TRBJ1-4 TRBV30 AWSGDLTNEKLF
TRBJ2-2 TRBV21-1 ASSPAPFRDRVSGELF
TRBJ1-1 TRBV19 ASSIGRSMNTEAF
TRBJ2-7 TRBV10-3 AISRSPGLAAYEQY
TRBJ2-7 TRBV10-1 ASSEVRGTVYEQY
TRBJ2-2 TRBV9 ASSAAAGTGVTGELF
TRBJ2-1 TRBV4-1 ASSQLLGGGEQF
TRBJ1-2 TRBV19 ASSEGFDGYT
TRBJ1-2 TRBV14 ASSQGTGYYYGYT
TRBJ1-2 TRBV5-4 ASSLGGTGGYGYT
TRBJ2-2 TRBV30 AWSVQLAGFGELF
TRBJ2-4 TRBV27 ASSFRLAGLANIQY
TRBJ1-2 TRBV5-1 ASSLEGPGYT
TRBJ2-1 TRBV27 ASRLTQGHNEQF
TRBJ2-7 TRBV7-6 ASSLGLAGTYEQY
TRBJ2-4 TRBV29-1 SAQGVENIQY
TRBJ1-2 TRBV11-3 ASTLGGGQDYGYT
TRBJ1-5 TRBV5-6 ASSVGYSNQPQH
TRBJ2-1 TRBV5-1 ASSLASGAYNEQF
TRBJ2-7 TRBV27 ASSPASIYEQY
TRBJ2-3 TRBV14 ASSQLAGAVDTQY
TRBJ2-7 TRBV6-5 ASSYEQGRSYEQY
TRBJ2-3 TRBV6-5 ASSSGRGLY
TRBJ1-4 TRBV2 ASMGVGVTNEKLF
TRBJ1-2 TRBV27 ASAFWASYGYT
TRBJ1-1 TRBV7-9 ASSPGTGMNTEAF
TRBJ2-7 TRBV4-1 ASSHSSGEQY